What follows are 2 T cell receptor beta chains derived from one specimen sequenced in a study of vaccination and CD4 T cells after COVID-19. Cultured CD4+ T-cell DNA underwent Oncomine TCR Beta short-read sequencing. TCRdb fed the PCR reads into MiXCR, producing one record per CDR3 protein. The sample shows thousands of distinct CDR3 sequences, about 45% of them seen only once. Treatment denoted: approximately 9-day PBMC culture with coronavirus spike peptide pools or control peptides (ViraFEST assay). CD4+ T lymphocytes from the unexposed donor were collected before the COVID-19 pandemic (2011-2018). Their specific antigens are unknown. Input material: CD4+ T cells from blood, cultured in vitro. The receptor source for this set is a human donor in good health.

The V call is TRBV2, the J call TRBJ2-7; D ambiguous. This CDR3 region has 16 residues. The germline CDR1 and CDR2 sequences are SNHLY and FYNNEI. V was clipped by 0 bases and J by 3 bases, with 15 bases between them. The CDR3 is CASSEALYRSNYEQYF. The CDR3 DNA reads TGTGCCAGCAGTGAAGCTCTGTATAGGTCGAACTACGAGCAGTACTTC.

The rearrangement joins TRBV6-1 to TRBJ1-1, with D uncertain. From germline, CDR1 is MNHNS and CDR2 SASEGT. This CDR3 is 14 amino acids long. V was pared by 6 bases and J by 0 bases, with 11 bases between. CDR3 sequence reads: CASSDRAVNTEAFF. The CDR3 DNA follows: TGTGCCAGCAGCGATAGGGCGGTGAACACTGAAGCTTTCTTT.